This T cell receptor beta chain was recorded in a study of cytomegalovirus exposure and HLA in healthy donors. Trimming took off 0 bases at V and 0 bases at J, with 13 bases between the two ends. The germline gives CDR1 SGHTS, CDR2 YDEGEE. This CDR3 spans 17 amino acids. Comment on this clone: Other nucleotide sequences in the sample specify the same CDR3.

The data were produced by immunoSEQ multiplex PCR, yet TCRdb's version contains in-frame clones alone and is incomplete. The sample lists about 160,000 clones, 85% occurring once. This sequence was found in a man aged 25-45 years in good health and CMV-seropositive. The material sequenced was PBMCs. The rearrangement uses TRBV5-8 and TRBJ1-5, with D tentatively TRBD1 (5 bases). The CDR3 DNA follows: TGTGCCAGCAGCTTGGCCAGGGATTCGTATAGCAATCAGCCCCAGCATTTT. Amino acids: CASSLARDSYSNQPQHF.